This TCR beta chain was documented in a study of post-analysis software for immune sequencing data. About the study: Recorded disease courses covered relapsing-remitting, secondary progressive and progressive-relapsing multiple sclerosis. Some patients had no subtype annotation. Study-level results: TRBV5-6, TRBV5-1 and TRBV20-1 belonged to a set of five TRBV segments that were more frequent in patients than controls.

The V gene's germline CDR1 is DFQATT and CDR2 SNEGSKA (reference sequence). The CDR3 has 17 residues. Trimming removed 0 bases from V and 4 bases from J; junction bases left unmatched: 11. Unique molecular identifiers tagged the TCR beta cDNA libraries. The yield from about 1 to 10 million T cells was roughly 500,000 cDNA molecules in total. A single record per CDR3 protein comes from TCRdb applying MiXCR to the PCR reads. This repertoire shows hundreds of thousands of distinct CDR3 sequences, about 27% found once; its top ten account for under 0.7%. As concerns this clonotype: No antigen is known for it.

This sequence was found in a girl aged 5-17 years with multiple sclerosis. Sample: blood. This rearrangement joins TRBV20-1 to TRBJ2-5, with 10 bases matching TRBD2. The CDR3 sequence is CSARDKSGGAAVETQYF. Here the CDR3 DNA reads TGCAGTGCTAGAGATAAAAGCGGGGGGGCCGCTGTAGAGACCCAGTACTTC.